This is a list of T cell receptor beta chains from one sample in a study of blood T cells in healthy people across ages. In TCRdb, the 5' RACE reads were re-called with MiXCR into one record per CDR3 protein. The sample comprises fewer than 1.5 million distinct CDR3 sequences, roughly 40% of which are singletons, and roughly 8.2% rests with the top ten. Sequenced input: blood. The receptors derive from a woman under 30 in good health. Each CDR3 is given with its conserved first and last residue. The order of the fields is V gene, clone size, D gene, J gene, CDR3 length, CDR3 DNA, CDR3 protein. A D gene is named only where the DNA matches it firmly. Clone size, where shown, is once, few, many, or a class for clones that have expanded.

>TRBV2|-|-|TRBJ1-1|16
TGTGCCAGCGGGCTTACACGGACCGGGTTGAACACTGAAGCTTTCTTT
CASGLTRTGLNTEAFF
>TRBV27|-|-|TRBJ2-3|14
TGTGCCAGCAGTTTGGGATTGGTGCCAGATACGCAGTATTTT
CASSLGLVPDTQYF
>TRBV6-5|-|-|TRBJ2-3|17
TGTGCCAGCAGTTCGACGGGGGCCACATCACATTCAGATACGCAGTATTTT
CASSSTGATSHSDTQYF
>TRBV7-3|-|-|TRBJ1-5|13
TGTGCCAGCAGCTTAACTTTCAATCAGCCCCAGCATTTT
CASSLTFNQPQHF
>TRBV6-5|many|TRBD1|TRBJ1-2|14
TGTGCCAGTACATATGGAGACAGGGATAATGGCTACACCTTC
CASTYGDRDNGYTF
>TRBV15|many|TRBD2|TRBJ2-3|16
TGTGCCACCAGCAGCGGGACTAGCGGGGTAACAGATACGCAGTATTTT
CATSSGTSGVTDTQYF
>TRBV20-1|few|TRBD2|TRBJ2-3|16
TGCAGTGCGGAGGTCGACGGGGGGTTCGACACAGATACGCAGTATTTT
CSAEVDGGFDTDTQYF
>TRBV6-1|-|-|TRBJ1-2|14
TGTGCCAGCAGTGAAGTTGTCCCAAACTATGGCTACACCTTC
CASSEVVPNYGYTF
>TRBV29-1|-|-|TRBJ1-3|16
TGCAGCGTTATGGGGCGAGGGGTTCTGTCTGGAAACACCATATATTTT
CSVMGRGVLSGNTIYF
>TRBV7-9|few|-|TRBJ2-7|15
TGTGCCAGCAGCCCCCAAATAGGGGGAACCTACGAGCAGTACTTC
CASSPQIGGTYEQYF
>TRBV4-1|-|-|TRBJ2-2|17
TGCGCCAGCAGCTATCCTGGGGCCACTACTAACACCGGGGAGCTGTTTTTT
CASSYPGATTNTGELFF
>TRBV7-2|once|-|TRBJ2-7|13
TGTGCCAGCAGTGCTGACTGGTCTCGGGAGCAGTACTTC
CASSADWSREQYF
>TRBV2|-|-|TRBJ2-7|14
TGTGCCCAAAGAAGCCCAGGGAGCTCCTACGAGCAGTACTTC
CAQRSPGSSYEQYF
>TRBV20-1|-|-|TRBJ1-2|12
TGCAGTGCTAGTCAACAAGGATATGGCTACACCTTC
CSASQQGYGYTF
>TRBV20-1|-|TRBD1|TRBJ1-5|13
TGCAGTGCCCGACAGGGTCCCAATCAGCCCCAGCATTTT
CSARQGPNQPQHF
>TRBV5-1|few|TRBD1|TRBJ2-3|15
TGCGCCAGCAGCCGATCGACAGGGCCCACAGATACGCAGTATTTT
CASSRSTGPTDTQYF
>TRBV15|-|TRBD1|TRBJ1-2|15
TGTGCCACCAGCAGGGGGGACAGCCAAAACTATGGCTACACCTTC
CATSRGDSQNYGYTF
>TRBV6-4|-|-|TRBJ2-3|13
TGTGCCAGCAGTGACGATAGCACAGATACGCAGTATTTT
CASSDDSTDTQYF
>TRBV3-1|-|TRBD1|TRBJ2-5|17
TGTGCCAGCAGCCATCCGCCCGGGACAGGGGGCGCTGAGACCCAGTACTTC
CASSHPPGTGGAETQYF
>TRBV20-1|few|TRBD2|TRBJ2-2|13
TGCAGTGCTGGCCGGGAGGGGGGCGGGGAGCTGTTTTTT
CSAGREGGGELFF
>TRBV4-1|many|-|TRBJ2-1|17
TGCGCCAGCAGCCAAGAAAGGGCTAGCGTACCAACCAATGAGCAGTTCTTC
CASSQERASVPTNEQFF
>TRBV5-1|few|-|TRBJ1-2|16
TGCGCCAGCAGCTTGGTAAAGGGAAGCCCGCTCTATGGCTACACCTTC
CASSLVKGSPLYGYTF
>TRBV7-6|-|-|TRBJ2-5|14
TGTGCCAGCAGCTTGGGCTCTGGACCTCCTGAGCAGTACTTC
CASSLGSGPPEQYF
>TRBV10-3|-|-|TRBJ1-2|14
TGTGCCATCAGTGAGTCGAAAGGGGGCTATGGCTACACCTTC
CAISESKGGYGYTF
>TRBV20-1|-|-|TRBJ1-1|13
TGCAGTGCCATTTACGGGGGGGACACTGAAGCTTTCTTT
CSAIYGGDTEAFF
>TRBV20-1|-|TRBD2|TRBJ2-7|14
TGCAGTGCTACCTTGGCGGGAGGGGCTGACGAGCAGTACTTC
CSATLAGGADEQYF
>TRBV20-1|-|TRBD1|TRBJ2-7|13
TGCAGTGCAATTAGACAGGGGGCTTCCGAGCAGTACTTC
CSAIRQGASEQYF
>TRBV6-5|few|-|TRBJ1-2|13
TGTGCCAGCAGGCGGACCGCCCTTCAGGGCTACACCTTC
CASRRTALQGYTF
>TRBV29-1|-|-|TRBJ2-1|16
TGCAGCGTTGGAGATCGTGGTAGCGGGGGACAGGATGAGCAGTTCTTC
CSVGDRGSGGQDEQFF
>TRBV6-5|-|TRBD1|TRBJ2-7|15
TGTGCCAGCAGCCCGGGACAGGGGATCCACTACGAGCAGTACTTC
CASSPGQGIHYEQYF
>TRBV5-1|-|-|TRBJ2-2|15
TGCGCCAGCAGCTTGTGGCTCTCGAACACCGGGGAGCTGTTTTTT
CASSLWLSNTGELFF
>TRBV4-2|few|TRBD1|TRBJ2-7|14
TGTGCCAGCAGCCGAGAAAAACTACAGGGGGCGGAGTACTTC
CASSREKLQGAEYF
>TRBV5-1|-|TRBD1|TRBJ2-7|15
TGCGCCAGCAGGCCGCCGGGACAGGGGACCTACGAGCAGTACTTC
CASRPPGQGTYEQYF
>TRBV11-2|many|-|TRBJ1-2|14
TGTGCCAGCAGCTTAGGTCCGACAGTCTATGGCTACACCTTC
CASSLGPTVYGYTF
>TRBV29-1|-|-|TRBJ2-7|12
TGCAGCGTTACTGGACTCTCCTACGAGCAGTACTTC
CSVTGLSYEQYF
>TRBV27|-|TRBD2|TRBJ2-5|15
TGTGCCAGCAGTCCTAGCGGGGGTGACCAAGAGACCCAGTACTTC
CASSPSGGDQETQYF
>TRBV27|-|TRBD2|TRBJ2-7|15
TGTGCCAGCTGCCTCTTGGGGGGGAGCTCCTACGAGCAGTACTTC
CASCLLGGSSYEQYF
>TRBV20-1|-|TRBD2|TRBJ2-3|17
TGCAGTGCTAGGGGGCTCATAGCGGGGGGTATCACAGATACGCAGTATTTT
CSARGLIAGGITDTQYF
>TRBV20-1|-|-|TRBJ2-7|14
TGCAGTGCTAGAGGTCGGAGGCCGGTCGACGAGCAGTACTTC
CSARGRRPVDEQYF
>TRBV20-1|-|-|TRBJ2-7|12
TGCAGTGGATCGGGCACCCACTACGAGCAGTACTTC
CSGSGTHYEQYF
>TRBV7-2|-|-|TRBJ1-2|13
TGTGCCAGCAGCCTCAGGGTTTCCTATGGCTACACCTTC
CASSLRVSYGYTF
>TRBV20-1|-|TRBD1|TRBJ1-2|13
TGCAGTGCTGGCCGAACAGGGGCGGCTGGCTACACCTTC
CSAGRTGAAGYTF
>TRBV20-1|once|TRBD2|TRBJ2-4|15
TGCAGTGCTAGGACGAGACTAGCGCCCACCTACAAGCAGTACTTC
CSARTRLAPTYKQYF
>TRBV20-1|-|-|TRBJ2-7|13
TGCAGTGCTAGACGAGCGGACGCCTACGAGCAGTACTTC
CSARRADAYEQYF
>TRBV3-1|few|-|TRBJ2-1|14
TGTGCCAGCAGCCTCCCGTGGCGTCGGGAGACCCAGTTCTTC
CASSLPWRRETQFF
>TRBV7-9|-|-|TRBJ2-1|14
TGTGCCAGCAGCTTAGCTGGTAGGGCTTATGAGCAGTTCTTC
CASSLAGRAYEQFF